The subject of this entry is one T cell receptor (beta chain). What it binds is unknown. The time point here: cycle 4 day 1 (C4D1), after less than seven weeks of nivolumab. After autologous stem cell transplantation all patients relapsed, and prior brentuximab vedotin exposure differed between cohorts. The germline CDR1 and CDR2 sequences are SGHTA and FQGNSA. Trimming cost V 7 bases and J 1 base; bases outside gene matches: 7. This CDR3 has 15 amino acids. Assay used: immunoSEQ multiplex PCR; TCRdb lists only in-frame clones, some missing. Altogether tens of thousands of clones are present, over 75% being singletons, with the ten largest covering roughly 20%. This entry is derived from a study of PD-1 blockade in classical Hodgkin lymphoma. Overall study findings and caveats: Exclusion applied to patients who initiated nivolumab less than 1 year following ASCT. While CD8+ TCR diversity did not rise significantly by C4D1, CD4+ TCR diversity did.

The specimen comprised peripheral blood mononuclear cells (PBMCs), sampled before the fourth cycle of nivolumab. This receptor was obtained from a human donor with classical Hodgkin lymphoma. The chain has TRBV7-2 and TRBJ2-5, with TRBD2 identical over 9 bases. This chain's CDR3 is CASTKRRGGQETQYF. The CDR3, as DNA: TGTGCCAGCACCAAAAGGCGGGGGGGCCAAGAGACCCAGTACTTC.